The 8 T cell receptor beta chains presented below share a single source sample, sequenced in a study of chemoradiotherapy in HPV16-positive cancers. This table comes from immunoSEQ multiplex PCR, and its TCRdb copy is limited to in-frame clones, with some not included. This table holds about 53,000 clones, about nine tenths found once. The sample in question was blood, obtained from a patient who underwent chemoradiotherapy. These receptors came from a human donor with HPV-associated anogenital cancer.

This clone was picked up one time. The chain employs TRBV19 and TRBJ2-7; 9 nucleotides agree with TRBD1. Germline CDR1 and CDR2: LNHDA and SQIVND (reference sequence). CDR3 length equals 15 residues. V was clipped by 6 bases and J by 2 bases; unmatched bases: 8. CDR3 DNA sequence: TGTGCCAGTAGACAACCGGGACAGGGAACCTACGAGCAGTACTTC. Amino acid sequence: CASRQPGQGTYEQYF.

The CDR3 sequence is CASGFSSGTQANYGYTF. The CDR3 bases are TGTGCTAGTGGTTTTAGTTCCGGGACCCAGGCTAACTATGGCTACACCTTC. J is TRBJ1-2 and V is TRBV12-5, with a possible D match to TRBD1 (5 bases). Germline lookup yields CDR1 LGHNT and CDR2 FRNRAP. The V end lost 3 bases, the J end lost 0 bases, and 17 bases lay between the germline ends. The CDR3 consists of 17 residues. The variable domain in full, with the rest retrieved from reference TRBV12-5 and TRBJ1-2, is DARVTQTPRHKVTEMGQEVTMRCQPILGHNTVFWYRQTMMQGLELLAYFRNRAPLDDSGMPKDRFSAEMPDATLATLKIQPSEPRDSAVYFCASGFSSGTQANYGYTFGSGTRLTVV.

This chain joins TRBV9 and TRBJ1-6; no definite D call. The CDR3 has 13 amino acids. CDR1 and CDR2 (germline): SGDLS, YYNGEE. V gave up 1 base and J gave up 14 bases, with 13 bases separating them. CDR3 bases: TGTGCCAGCAGCGTACGCAGCGCCGGATCCCTCCACTTT. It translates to CASSVRSAGSLHF.

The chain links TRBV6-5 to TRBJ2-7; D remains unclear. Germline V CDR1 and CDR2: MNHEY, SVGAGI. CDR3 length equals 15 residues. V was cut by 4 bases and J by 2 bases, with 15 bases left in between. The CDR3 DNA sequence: TGTGCCAGCAGTTCACCCCTCGGACGTACCTACGAGCAGTACTTC. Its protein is CASSSPLGRTYEQYF.

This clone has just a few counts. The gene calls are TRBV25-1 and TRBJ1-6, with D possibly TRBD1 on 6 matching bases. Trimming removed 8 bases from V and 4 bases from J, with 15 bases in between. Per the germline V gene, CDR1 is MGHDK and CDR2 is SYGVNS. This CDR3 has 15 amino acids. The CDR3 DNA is TGTGCCAGCCATGCCGGGGACAAGTATAATTCACCCCTCCACTTT. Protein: CASHAGDKYNSPLHF.

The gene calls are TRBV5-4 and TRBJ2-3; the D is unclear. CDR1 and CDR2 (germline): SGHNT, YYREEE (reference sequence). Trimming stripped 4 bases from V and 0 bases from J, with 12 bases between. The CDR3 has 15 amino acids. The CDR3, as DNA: TGTGCCAGCAGCGTCGACCCACTAAGCACAGATACGCAGTATTTT. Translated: CASSVDPLSTDTQYF.

CDR3 in amino acids: CASTGGHNEQFF. CDR3 DNA sequence: TGTGCCAGTACGGGCGGACACAATGAGCAGTTCTTC. The chain joins TRBV9 to TRBJ2-1; D is unresolved. This CDR3 region has 12 residues. CDR1 and CDR2 from the germline V gene are SGDLS and YYNGEE. The V end was cut by 8 bases, the J end by 5 bases, with 11 bases between.

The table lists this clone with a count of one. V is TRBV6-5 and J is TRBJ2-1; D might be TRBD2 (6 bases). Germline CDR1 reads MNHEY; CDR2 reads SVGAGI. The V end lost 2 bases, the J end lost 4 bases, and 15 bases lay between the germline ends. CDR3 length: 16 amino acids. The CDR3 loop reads CASSYVGRDGYNEQFF. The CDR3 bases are TGTGCCAGCAGTTACGTTGGGCGGGACGGATACAATGAGCAGTTCTTC.